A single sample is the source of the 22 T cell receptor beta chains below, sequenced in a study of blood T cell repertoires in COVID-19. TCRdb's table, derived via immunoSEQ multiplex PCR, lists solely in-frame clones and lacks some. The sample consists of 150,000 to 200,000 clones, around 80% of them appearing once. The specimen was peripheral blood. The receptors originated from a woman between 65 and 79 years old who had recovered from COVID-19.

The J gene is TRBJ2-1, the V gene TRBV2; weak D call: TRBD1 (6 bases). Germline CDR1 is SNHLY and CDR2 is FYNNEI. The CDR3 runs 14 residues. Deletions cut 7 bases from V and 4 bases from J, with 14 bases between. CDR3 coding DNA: TGTGCCAGCACCGGGACACCCACTTACAATGAGCAGTTCTTC. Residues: CASTGTPTYNEQFF.

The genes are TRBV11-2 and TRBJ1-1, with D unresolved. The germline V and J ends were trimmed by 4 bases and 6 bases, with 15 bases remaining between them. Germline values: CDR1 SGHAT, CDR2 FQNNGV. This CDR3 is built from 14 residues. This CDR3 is CASSSLRGEAEAFF. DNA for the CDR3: TGTGCCAGCAGCTCCCTTCGTGGGGAGGCTGAAGCTTTCTTT.

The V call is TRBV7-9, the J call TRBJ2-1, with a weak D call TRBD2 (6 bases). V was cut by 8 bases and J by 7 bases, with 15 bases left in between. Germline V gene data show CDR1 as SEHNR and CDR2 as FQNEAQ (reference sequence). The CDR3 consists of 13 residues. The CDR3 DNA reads TGTGCCAGCTCGTCGGGAGAGTGGAATGAGCAGTTCTTC. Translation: CASSSGEWNEQFF.

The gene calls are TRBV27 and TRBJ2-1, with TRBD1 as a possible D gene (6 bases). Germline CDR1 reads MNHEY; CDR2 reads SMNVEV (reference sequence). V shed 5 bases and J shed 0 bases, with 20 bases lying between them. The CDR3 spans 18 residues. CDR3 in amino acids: CASSDGVPLRGSYNEQFF. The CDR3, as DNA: TGTGCCAGCAGTGACGGAGTCCCCCTCAGGGGCTCCTACAATGAGCAGTTCTTC.

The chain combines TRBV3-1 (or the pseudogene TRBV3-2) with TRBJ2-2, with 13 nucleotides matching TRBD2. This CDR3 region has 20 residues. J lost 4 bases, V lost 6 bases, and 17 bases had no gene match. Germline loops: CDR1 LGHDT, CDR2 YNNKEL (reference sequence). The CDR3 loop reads CASSQTSGTSGKESTGELFF. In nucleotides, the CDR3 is TGTGCCAGCAGTCAGACCTCCGGGACTAGCGGGAAGGAGAGCACCGGGGAGCTGTTTTTT.

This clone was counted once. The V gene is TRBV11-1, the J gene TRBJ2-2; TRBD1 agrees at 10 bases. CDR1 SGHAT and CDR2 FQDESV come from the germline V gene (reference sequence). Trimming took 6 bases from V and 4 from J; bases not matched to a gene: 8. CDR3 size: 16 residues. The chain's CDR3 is CASRAGTGAGTGELFF. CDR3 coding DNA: TGTGCCAGCAGAGCCGGGACAGGGGCCGGCACCGGGGAGCTGTTTTTT.

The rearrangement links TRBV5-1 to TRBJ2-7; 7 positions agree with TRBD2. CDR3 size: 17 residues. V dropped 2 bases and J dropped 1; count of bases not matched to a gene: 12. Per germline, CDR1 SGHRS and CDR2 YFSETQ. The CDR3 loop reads CASSFRPRGESSYEQYF. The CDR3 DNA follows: TGCGCCAGCAGCTTCCGACCTCGGGGGGAGTCATCCTACGAGCAGTACTTC.

This CDR3 reads CATSKEIAAKNIQYF. The CDR3 DNA sequence: TGTGCCACCAGCAAGGAGATAGCAGCCAAAAACATTCAGTACTTC. V gene TRBV15 combines with J gene TRBJ2-4; D remains ambiguous. V gave up 4 bases and J gave up 0 bases, with 10 bases separating them. Germline V gene lookup returns CDR1 LNHNV and CDR2 YYDKDF (reference sequence). The CDR3 sequence is 15 residues long. Full variable domain (outside the CDR3, taken from reference TRBV15 and TRBJ2-4): DAMVIQNPRYQVTQFGKPVTLSCSQTLNHNVMYWYQQKSSQAPKLLFHYYDKDFNNEADTPDNFQSRRPNTSFCFLDIRSPGLGDTAMYLCATSKEIAAKNIQYFGAGTRLSVL.

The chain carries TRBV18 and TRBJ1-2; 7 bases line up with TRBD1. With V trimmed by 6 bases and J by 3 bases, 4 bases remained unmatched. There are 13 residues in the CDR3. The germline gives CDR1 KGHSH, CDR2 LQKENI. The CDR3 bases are TGTGCCAGCTCGGAGGGGGCTGACTATGGCTACACCTTC. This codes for CASSEGADYGYTF.

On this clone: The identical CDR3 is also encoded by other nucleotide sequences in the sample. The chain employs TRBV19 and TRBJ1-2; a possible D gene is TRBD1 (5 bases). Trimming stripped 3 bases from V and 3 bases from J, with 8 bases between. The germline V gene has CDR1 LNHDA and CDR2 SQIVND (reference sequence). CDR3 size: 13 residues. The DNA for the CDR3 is TGTGCCAGTAGTATCGGCAGGGACTATGGCTACACCTTC. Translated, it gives CASSIGRDYGYTF.

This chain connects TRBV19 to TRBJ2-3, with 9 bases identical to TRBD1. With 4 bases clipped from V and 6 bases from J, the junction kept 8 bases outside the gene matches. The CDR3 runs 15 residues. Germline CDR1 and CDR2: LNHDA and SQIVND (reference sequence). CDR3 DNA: TGTGCCAGTAGTACACGACAGGGGGTCGAGGATACGCAGTATTTT. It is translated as CASSTRQGVEDTQYF.

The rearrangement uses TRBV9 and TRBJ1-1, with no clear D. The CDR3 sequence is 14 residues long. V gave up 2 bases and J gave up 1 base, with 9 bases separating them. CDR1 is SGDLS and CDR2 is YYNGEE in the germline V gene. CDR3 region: CASSVGSGNTEAFF. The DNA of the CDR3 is TGTGCCAGCAGCGTGGGCAGTGGGAACACTGAAGCTTTCTTT.

The CDR3, as DNA: TGTGCCAGCAGCCAATGGGGGGAAGGCTACACCTTC. Amino acid sequence: CASSQWGEGYTF. V is TRBV3-1 (or the pseudogene TRBV3-2) and J is TRBJ1-2; weak D call: TRBD1 (5 bases). Trimming removed 2 bases from V and 8 bases from J, with 9 bases in between. This CDR3 region has 12 residues. Germline lookup yields CDR1 LGHDT and CDR2 YNNKEL (reference sequence).

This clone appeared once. The CDR3 nucleotides are TGTGCCAGCTCACCCCTAACCGGGACAGGGAACTATGGCTACACCTTC. As protein: CASSPLTGTGNYGYTF. The chain uses TRBV18 and TRBJ1-2; 9 nucleotides line up with TRBD1. CDR1 KGHSH and CDR2 LQKENI come from the germline V gene. J was trimmed by 2 bases and V by 3 bases; bases with no gene match: 7. The CDR3 is 16 amino acids.

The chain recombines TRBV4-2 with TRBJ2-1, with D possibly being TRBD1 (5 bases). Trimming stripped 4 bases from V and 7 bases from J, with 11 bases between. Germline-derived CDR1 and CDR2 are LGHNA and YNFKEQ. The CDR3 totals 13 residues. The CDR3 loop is CASSPRRGNEQFF. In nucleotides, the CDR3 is TGTGCCAGCAGCCCCCGAAGGGGTAATGAGCAGTTCTTC.

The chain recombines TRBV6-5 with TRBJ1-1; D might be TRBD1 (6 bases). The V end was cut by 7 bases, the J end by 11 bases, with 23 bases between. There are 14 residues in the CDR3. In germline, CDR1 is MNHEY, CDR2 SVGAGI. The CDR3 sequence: CASTPPGGGGDAFF. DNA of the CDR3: TGTGCCAGCACCCCGCCGGGGGGAGGGGGAGACGCTTTCTTT.

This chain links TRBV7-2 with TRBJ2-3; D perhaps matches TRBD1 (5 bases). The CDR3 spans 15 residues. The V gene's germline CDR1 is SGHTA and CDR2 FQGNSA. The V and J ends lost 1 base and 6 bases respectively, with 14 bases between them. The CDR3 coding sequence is TGTGCCAGCAGCTTAGGGGGCCGTCTCCAGGATACGCAGTATTTT. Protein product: CASSLGGRLQDTQYF.

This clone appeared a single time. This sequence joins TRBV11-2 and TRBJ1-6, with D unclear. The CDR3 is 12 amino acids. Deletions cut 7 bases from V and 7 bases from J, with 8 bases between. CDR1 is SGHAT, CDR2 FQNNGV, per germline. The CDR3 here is CASTGWNSPLHF. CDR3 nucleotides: TGTGCCAGCACGGGATGGAATTCACCCCTCCACTTT.

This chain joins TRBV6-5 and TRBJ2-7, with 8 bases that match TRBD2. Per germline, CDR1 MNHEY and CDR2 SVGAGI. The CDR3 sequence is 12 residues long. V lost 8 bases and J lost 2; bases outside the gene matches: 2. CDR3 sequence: CASREGAYEQYF. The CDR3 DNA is TGTGCCAGCCGGGAGGGGGCCTACGAGCAGTACTTC.

This chain's CDR3 is CSAGRDSERGYTF. CDR3 in DNA: TGCAGCGCCGGGAGGGACTCCGAACGGGGCTACACCTTC. This chain joins TRBV29-1 and TRBJ1-2; perhaps TRBD1 as D (5 bases). The CDR3 contains 13 residues. Germline CDR1 is SQVTM and CDR2 is ANQGSEA. Trimming pared 7 bases from V and 8 bases from J, leaving 20 bases between. Full variable domain (outside the CDR3, taken from reference TRBV29-1 and TRBJ1-2): SAVISQKPSRDICQRGTSLTIQCQVDSQVTMMFWYRQQPGQSLTLIATANQGSEATYESGFVIDKFPISRPNLTFSTLTVSNMSPEDSSIYLCSAGRDSERGYTFGSGTRLTVV.

The CDR3 nucleotides read TGCAGTGCTAGTCGGCAGGCCCTCTCCTACAATGAGCAGTTCTTC. Its translation is CSASRQALSYNEQFF. The chain combines TRBV20-1 with TRBJ2-1, with D unresolved. Germline V CDR1 and CDR2: DFQATT, SNEGSKA (reference sequence). V was trimmed by 3 bases and J by 0 bases, leaving 12 bases between them. The CDR3 is 15 residues long.

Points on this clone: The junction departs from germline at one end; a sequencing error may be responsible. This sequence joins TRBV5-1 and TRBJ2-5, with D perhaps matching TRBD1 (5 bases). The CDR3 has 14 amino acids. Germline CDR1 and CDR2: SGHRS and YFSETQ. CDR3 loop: CASGLGRAPETQYF. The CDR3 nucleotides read TGCGCCAGCGGCTTGGGCAGGGCCCCGGAGACCCAGTACTTC. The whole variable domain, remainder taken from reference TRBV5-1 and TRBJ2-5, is KAGVTQTPRYLIKTRGQQVTLSCSPISGHRSVSWYQQTPGQGLQFLFEYFSETQRNKGNFPGRFSGRQFSNSRSEMNVSTLELGDSALYLCASGLGRAPETQYFGPGTRLLVL.